These 24 T cell receptor beta chains were sequenced from one sample in a study of blood T cell repertoires in COVID-19. TCRdb's copy holds only in-frame clones and misses some; the assay was immunoSEQ multiplex PCR. The sample has 100,000 to 150,000 clones; 70% to 80% are singletons. Material: peripheral blood. Receptors originate from a human donor in a cohort sampled during active COVID-19.

This chain uses TRBV7-3 with TRBJ2-7, with 8 positions matching TRBD1. V lost 5 bases and J lost 7; bases outside the gene matches: 7. This CDR3 is built from 13 residues. Germline CDR1 reads SGHTA; CDR2 reads FQGTGA. The DNA of the CDR3 is TGTGCCAGCAGCCCAGGACAGGGTAATGAGCAGTACTTC. Translated, it gives CASSPGQGNEQYF.

The chain recombines TRBV18 with TRBJ2-2; no firm D call. The CDR3 loop spans 16 amino acids. CDR1 is KGHSH and CDR2 is LQKENI in the germline V gene. Trimming removed 2 bases at V and 4 bases at J, with 14 bases between. CDR3 amino acids: CASSPIEAHTTGELFF. The CDR3 nucleotides read TGTGCCAGCTCACCAATCGAGGCGCACACCACCGGGGAGCTGTTTTTT.

This clone came up a few times. The chain employs TRBV28 and TRBJ1-2; TRBD1 aligns across 7 bases. The CDR3 contains 12 residues. The V gene end was trimmed by 7 bases and the J gene end by 5 bases; junction bases not matched to a gene: 4. CDR1 and CDR2 from the germline V gene are MDHEN and SYDVKM. This CDR3 reads CASTSTGYGYTF. CDR3 nucleotides: TGTGCCAGCACGTCGACAGGGTATGGCTACACCTTC.

The chain employs TRBV15 and TRBJ2-3, with D possibly being TRBD2 (5 bases). Trimming stripped 0 bases from V and 4 bases from J, with 8 bases between. The CDR3 length is 14 residues. Germline V gene data show CDR1 as LNHNV and CDR2 as YYDKDF (reference sequence). The CDR3 sequence is CATSRELDSDTQYF. The CDR3 DNA reads TGTGCCACCAGCAGAGAACTAGACTCAGATACGCAGTATTTT.

The chain carries TRBV5-1 and TRBJ1-2; 11 positions match TRBD1. This CDR3 contains 16 residues. J was trimmed by 7 bases and V by 3 bases; bases with no gene match: 11. Germline V CDR1 and CDR2: SGHRS, YFSETQ. Here the CDR3 reads CASSSDGQGARGGYTF. Here the CDR3 DNA reads TGCGCCAGCAGCTCAGACGGACAGGGGGCGCGGGGTGGCTACACCTTC.

J is TRBJ1-4 and V is TRBV6-1; 7 nucleotides agree with TRBD1. CDR1 is MNHNS and CDR2 is SASEGT in the germline V gene. The CDR3 covers 15 residues. The V gene end was trimmed by 5 bases and the J gene end by 4 bases; junction bases not matched to a gene: 7. In DNA form, the CDR3 reads TGTGCCAGCAGTTCGTCGACAGGGAATAATGAAAAACTGTTTTTT. This sequence encodes CASSSSTGNNEKLFF.

The J gene is TRBJ2-1, the V gene TRBV15, with D maybe TRBD2 (5 bases). Trimming shortened V by 0 bases and J by 0 bases, and 9 bases separated the two germline ends. CDR3 length: 16 residues. Per germline, CDR1 LNHNV and CDR2 YYDKDF (reference sequence). The CDR3 DNA sequence: TGTGCCACCAGCAGAGAGCGGGTAAGCTCCTACAATGAGCAGTTCTTC. It translates to CATSRERVSSYNEQFF.

The rearrangement joins TRBV2 to TRBJ2-3; D gene unclear. From germline, CDR1 is SNHLY and CDR2 FYNNEI. The CDR3 loop spans 15 amino acids. V was clipped by 7 bases and J by 3 bases, with 17 bases between them. CDR3 coding DNA: TGTGCCAGCATCTCCGGGTCCGGCTTTACAGATACGCAGTATTTT. Its translation: CASISGSGFTDTQYF.

A single count supports this clone. The J gene is TRBJ1-4, the V gene TRBV4-2, with D possibly matching TRBD1 (5 bases). V was pared by 4 bases and J by 4 bases, with 16 bases between. The CDR3 totals 16 residues. Germline CDR1 is LGHNA and CDR2 is YNFKEQ. DNA for the CDR3: TGTGCCAGCAGCCCTAGCCGAGGCGGGGGTAATGAAAAACTGTTTTTT. Its protein product is CASSPSRGGGNEKLFF.

Turning to this clone: Sequence at one end of the junction differs from germline and may be a read error. The rearrangement links TRBV3-1 (or the pseudogene TRBV3-2) to TRBJ1-1; a possible D gene is TRBD1 (5 bases). CDR1 is LGHDT, CDR2 YNNKEL, per germline (reference sequence). This CDR3 contains 20 residues. CDR3 bases: TGTGCCAGCAGCCTAGACCCTACAGGTTTGATATTAAAATCGAACGCTGAAGCTTTCTTT. Its translation: CASSLDPTGLILKSNAEAFF.

Here the CDR3 reads CASSPPNRASQETQYF. CDR3 nucleotide sequence: TGTGCCAGCTCACCACCGAACAGGGCAAGCCAAGAGACCCAGTACTTC. J is TRBJ2-5 and V is TRBV18; maybe TRBD1 (6 bases). CDR3 length: 16 amino acids. Trimming shortened V by 0 bases and J by 1 base, and 12 bases separated the two germline ends. Germline loops: CDR1 KGHSH, CDR2 LQKENI.

This clone was counted a few times. This chain links TRBV14 with TRBJ1-1, with unresolved D. Germline V CDR1 and CDR2: SGHDN, FVKESK. The CDR3 has 15 amino acids. The V end lost 1 base, the J end lost 1 base, and 10 bases lay between the germline ends. The CDR3 is CASSQVETRNTEAFF. DNA for the CDR3: TGTGCCAGCAGCCAAGTTGAGACACGGAACACTGAAGCTTTCTTT.

The rearrangement links TRBV6-2 or TRBV6-3 to TRBJ1-6; 7 bases match TRBD1. The CDR3 runs 15 residues. V lost 5 bases, J lost 8 bases, and 9 bases stayed unmatched. Germline V gene data show CDR1 as MNHEY and CDR2 as SVGEGT. This CDR3 is CASSTSHRGYSPLHF. The CDR3 coding sequence is TGTGCCAGCAGTACCTCCCACAGGGGTTATTCACCCCTCCACTTT.

The V call is TRBV2, the J call TRBJ1-2; TRBD1 aligns across 11 bases. This CDR3 spans 15 amino acids. V shed 7 bases, J shed 7 bases, and the junction held 11 bases outside the gene matches. Looked up from germline, CDR1 is SNHLY and CDR2 is FYNNEI. DNA of the CDR3: TGTGCCAGCATCAATACGGACAGGGGGCCGGGTGGCTACACCTTC. Residues: CASINTDRGPGGYTF. The complete variable domain, with remaining parts taken from reference TRBV2 and TRBJ1-2, reads EPEVTQTPSHQVTQMGQEVILRCVPISNHLYFYWYRQILGQKVEFLVSFYNNEISEKSEIFDDQFSVERPDGSNFTLKIRSTKLEDSAMYFCASINTDRGPGGYTFGSGTRLTVV.

The chain recombines TRBV6-6 with TRBJ2-7; 10 nucleotides align to TRBD2. Germline CDR1 is MNHNY and CDR2 is SVGAGI (reference sequence). This CDR3 has 16 amino acids. V lost 0 bases, J lost 4 bases, and 6 bases stayed unmatched. In DNA form, the CDR3 reads TGTGCCAGCAGTTACTCCTCCGGGACTAGCGTATACGAGCAGTACTTC. Protein product: CASSYSSGTSVYEQYF.

The chain employs TRBV5-1 and TRBJ1-1; no definite D call. Trimming pared 0 bases from V and 1 base from J, leaving 4 bases between. The CDR3 covers 13 residues. Germline CDR1 SGHRS, CDR2 YFSETQ. The chain's CDR3 is CASSLGENTEAFF. In nucleotides, the CDR3 is TGCGCCAGCAGCTTGGGAGAGAACACTGAAGCTTTCTTT.

The chain carries TRBV28 and TRBJ2-3; tentative D call: TRBD1 (6 bases). This CDR3 has 12 amino acids. Germline V gives CDR1 MDHEN, CDR2 SYDVKM. V was trimmed by 2 bases and J by 9 bases, leaving 9 bases between them. As DNA, the CDR3 is TGTGCCAGCAGTTTAGGGCAGGGGACGCAGTATTTT. As protein: CASSLGQGTQYF.

This chain joins TRBV19 and TRBJ1-1, with 9 bases that match TRBD1. V shed 8 bases and J 5 bases; nucleotides not matched to a gene: 6. This CDR3 has 13 amino acids. Germline CDR1 LNHDA, CDR2 SQIVND (reference sequence). In nucleotides, the CDR3 is TGTGCCAGTGATAACAGGGGGCGGACTGAAGCTTTCTTT. Amino acids: CASDNRGRTEAFF.

V is TRBV10-3 and J is TRBJ1-5; no definite D call. The V gene lost 3 bases and the J gene lost 12 bases, with 15 bases spanning the gap. CDR3 length: 13 residues. Germline V lookup: CDR1 ENHRY, CDR2 SYGVKD. CDR3 loop: CAISEFTREVQHF. CDR3 DNA sequence: TGTGCCATCAGTGAATTCACTCGGGAGGTCCAGCATTTT.

The rearrangement uses TRBV5-1 and TRBJ1-2; D is unresolved. The V and J ends lost 3 bases and 4 bases respectively, with 13 bases between them. Germline lookup yields CDR1 SGHRS and CDR2 YFSETQ. The CDR3 runs to 14 residues. CDR3 amino acids: CASSSADGSYGYTF. DNA for the CDR3: TGCGCCAGCAGCTCGGCGGACGGGAGCTATGGCTACACCTTC.

The chain is built from TRBV28 and TRBJ1-1; 7 bases align to TRBD1. CDR1 MDHEN and CDR2 SYDVKM come from the germline V gene. The CDR3 runs 12 residues. The ends lost 6 bases at V and 11 bases at J; junction bases unmatched: 9. In DNA, the CDR3 is TGTGCCAGCAGCTCAAGAACAGGGGAGGCTTTCTTT. Its protein product is CASSSRTGEAFF.

The chain links TRBV5-1 to TRBJ1-2, with TRBD1 matching 10 bases. CDR3 length: 14 residues. Trimming took 3 bases from V and 2 from J; bases not matched to a gene: 1. Germline-derived CDR1 and CDR2 are SGHRS and YFSETQ. CDR3 in amino acids: CASSWGQGNYGYTF. The CDR3 coding sequence is TGCGCCAGCAGCTGGGGACAGGGGAACTATGGCTACACCTTC.

This rearrangement joins TRBV7-9 to TRBJ2-1; 9 bases align to TRBD2. V lost 4 bases to trimming and J lost 3 bases; unmatched junction nucleotides: 1. This CDR3 spans 14 amino acids. Germline V gives CDR1 SEHNR, CDR2 FQNEAQ (reference sequence). Written as DNA, the CDR3 is TGTGCCAGCAGCTCTAGCGGGAACTACAATGAGCAGTTCTTC. Protein: CASSSSGNYNEQFF.

V is TRBV30 and J is TRBJ1-4; D is perhaps TRBD1 (5 bases). The CDR3 sequence is 16 residues long. Germline values: CDR1 GTSNPN, CDR2 SVGIG (reference sequence). V lost 0 bases and J 7 bases, leaving 18 bases between the germline ends. CDR3 loop: CAWSVRRGLRGEKLFF. For the CDR3, the DNA is TGTGCCTGGAGTGTACGTCGGGGACTTAGGGGTGAAAAACTGTTTTTT.